These 11 T cell receptor beta chains were sequenced from one sample in a study of regulatory T cells in long-lasting Graves disease. The sample's time point: persistent/refractory GD, antithyroid drugs over 5 years with positive TRAb. PBMCs provided the RNA from which the TCR library was made. According to the study, TCR beta libraries were built with iRepertoire HTBI primers and CDR3-region Arm-PCR. One entry per CDR3 protein results from TCRdb running MiXCR on the multiplex PCR reads. The top ten hold around 40% of the sample, which has more than 650,000 distinct CDR3 sequences, 30% seen once. Source: peripheral blood mononuclear cells (PBMCs), taken when the disease was refractory, from a patient treated with antithyroid drugs. These receptors all stem from a female donor with Graves disease.

This clonotype was seen at least ten times. The V call is TRBV7-2, the J call TRBJ1-2; D unresolved. The V gene lost 0 bases and the J gene lost 8 bases, with 7 bases spanning the gap. CDR1 is SGHTA and CDR2 is FQGNSA in the germline V gene. The CDR3 runs to 12 residues. CDR3 loop: CASSLAGYGYTF. The CDR3 DNA reads as TGTGCCAGCAGCTTAGCAGGCTACGGCTACACCTTC.

This clonotype was seen repeatedly, ten times or more. The chain has TRBV20-1 and TRBJ2-7; 8 positions match TRBD2. Germline CDR1 reads DFQATT; CDR2 reads SNEGSKA (reference sequence). The length of the CDR3 is 16 residues. The V gene end was trimmed by 3 bases and the J gene end by 0 bases; junction bases not matched to a gene: 10. In DNA, the CDR3 is TGCAGTGCTAGCGGGAGGGCCGAGACTCCCTCCTACGAGCAGTACTTC. Protein sequence: CSASGRAETPSYEQYF.

This chain links TRBV2 with TRBJ2-5; D possibly matches TRBD1 or TRBD2 (7 bases each). The CDR3 covers 15 residues. The V gene's germline CDR1 is SNHLY and CDR2 FYNNEI. V lost 6 bases and J lost 4, with 18 bases in between. The CDR3 region is CASSHRQGGGETQYF. The CDR3 DNA is TGTGCCAGCAGCCATCGACAGGGAGGGGGAGAGACCCAGTACTTC. Filled out from reference TRBV2 and TRBJ2-5, the complete variable domain reads EPEVTQTPSHQVTQMGQEVILRCVPISNHLYFYWYRQILGQKVEFLVSFYNNEISEKSEIFDDQFSVERPDGSNFTLKIRSTKLEDSAMYFCASSHRQGGGETQYFGPGTRLLVL.

This chain uses TRBV28 with TRBJ1-4, with 7 bases identical to TRBD1. CDR3 length: 16 amino acids. Germline-derived CDR1 and CDR2 are MDHEN and SYDVKM. V gave up 5 bases and J gave up 3 bases; unmatched junction bases: 9. The CDR3: CASSLLPGTANEKLFF. The CDR3 bases are TGTGCCAGCAGTCTCCTCCCCGGGACAGCTAATGAAAAACTGTTTTTT.

This clonotype was seen a few times. The chain joins TRBV7-9 to TRBJ2-5, with 7 bases fitting TRBD1. Germline V gene data show CDR1 as SEHNR and CDR2 as FQNEAQ (reference sequence). V shed 10 bases and J 3 bases; nucleotides not matched to a gene: 5. The CDR3 spans 12 residues. CDR3 DNA sequence: TGTGCCACGGGGCAGGGGGAAGAGACCCAGTACTTC. Its translation: CATGQGEETQYF. The full variable domain, completed using reference TRBV7-9 and TRBJ2-5, is DTGVSQNPRHKITKRGQNVTFRCDPISEHNRLYWYRQTLGQGPEFLTYFQNEAQLEKSRLLSDRFSAERPKGSFSTLEIQRTEQGDSAMYLCATGQGEETQYFGPGTRLLVL.

The chain uses TRBV7-9 and TRBJ2-7; 9 bases align to TRBD2. The length of the CDR3 is 15 residues. Germline V gene data show CDR1 as SEHNR and CDR2 as FQNEAQ (reference sequence). Trimming took 2 bases from V and 4 from J; bases not matched to a gene: 6. The CDR3 sequence: CASSLLASGKYEQYF. In nucleotides, the CDR3 is TGTGCCAGCAGCTTATTGGCTAGCGGGAAGTACGAGCAGTACTTC.

Ten or more counts support this clonotype. The chain uses TRBV11-1 and TRBJ2-7, with TRBD2 matching 11 bases. V dropped 4 bases and J dropped 3; count of bases not matched to a gene: 11. This CDR3 region has 17 residues. Germline lookup yields CDR1 SGHAT and CDR2 FQDESV (reference sequence). CDR3 in amino acids: CASSSRRGLAADYEQYF. For the CDR3, the DNA is TGTGCCAGCAGCTCCCGCCGGGGACTAGCGGCGGACTACGAGCAGTACTTC. The full variable domain, in which reference TRBV11-1 and TRBJ2-7 provide the parts outside the CDR3, is EAEVAQSPRYKITEKSQAVAFWCDPISGHATLYWYRQILGQGPELLVQFQDESVVDDSQLPKDRFSAERLKGVDSTLKIQPAELGDSAMYLCASSSRRGLAADYEQYFGPGTRLTVT.

A few counts support this clonotype. The chain combines TRBV2 with TRBJ1-5; 10 nucleotides match TRBD1. The V gene end was trimmed by 7 bases and the J gene end by 7 bases; junction bases not matched to a gene: 4. This CDR3 has 13 amino acids. CDR1 is SNHLY and CDR2 is FYNNEI in the germline V gene. The CDR3 sequence: CASTSDRGQPQHF. Here the CDR3 DNA reads TGTGCCAGCACTTCGGACAGGGGGCAGCCCCAGCATTTT.

This chain connects TRBV7-2 to TRBJ1-5, with 7 bases aligning to TRBD1. The CDR3 contains 13 residues. After removal of 6 bases from V and 6 bases from J, the junction contained 5 bases not matched to a gene. The germline V gene has CDR1 SGHTA and CDR2 FQGNSA. For the CDR3, the DNA is TGTGCCAGCAGTGACAGGGTTTTTCAGCCCCAGCATTTT. As protein: CASSDRVFQPQHF.

This clonotype was counted a few times. The chain carries TRBV20-1 and TRBJ1-1; no clear D. V lost 4 bases, J lost 1 base, and 16 bases lay in between. The CDR3 contains 15 residues. Germline V gene data show CDR1 as DFQATT and CDR2 as SNEGSKA (reference sequence). CDR3 protein: CSATHGSISNTEAFF. The CDR3 bases are TGCAGTGCTACCCATGGGTCTATATCGAACACTGAAGCTTTCTTT.

This chain links TRBV5-4 with TRBJ1-1, with D possibly TRBD1 on 5 matching bases. CDR1 and CDR2 (germline): SGHNT, YYREEE (reference sequence). Trimming removed 0 bases from V and 6 bases from J, with 12 bases in between. The CDR3 spans 14 residues. The CDR3 reads CASSLGGGVAEAFF. The CDR3 nucleotides are TGTGCCAGCAGCTTGGGTGGGGGGGTGGCTGAAGCTTTCTTT.